Here is one T cell receptor beta chain with its context. The antigen it binds to is not known. A much bigger clone sits one base away, suggesting this may be a read error. Libraries came from PCR. Sequencing used an Illumina HiSeq 4000. Bulk TCR libraries were generated as previously described, with the TCR primers listed in Table S5 used. Total RNA was purified with the Qiagen AllPrep DNA/RNA kit. Before analysis, reads from multiple sequencing runs of one library were combined. As for how the authors treated the data: Only reads with exact TCR constant sequence were kept, trimmed to 150 nt, and grouped by their 12-nt molecular barcodes. Reads in each barcode group were sub-clustered using a 15% Levenshtein threshold, and a quality-weighted consensus sequence was built for each RNA molecule. Non-functional sequences were excluded, and lower-count sequences lying one edit away from another sequence were also excluded. Barcode sub-clusters with fewer than 20% of the maximum read count were removed, based on fitting two negative binomial distributions. TCRdb reanalyzed the raw reads on its own, using fastp at Q25 for trimming and MiXCR for clone calling, and kept in-frame beta chains. Every distinct CDR3 protein forms one entry, paired with its most common genes and DNA. TCRdb, rather than the study authors, made the V and J calls. In all, the sample holds about 68,000 distinct CDR3 sequences, and approximately 18% of those were seen once. The ten largest make up roughly 1.5% of the sample.

The data stem from a study of molecular identifiers for immune sequencing clone quantification (dated by TCRdb to between 2017 and 2018). Notes on the research overall: For a replicate experiment, RNA from roughly 18,000 or 92,000 naive CD8 T cells was divided into five aliquots, and four of the five aliquots were sequenced. CD8 T cells were used in a methods study to benchmark molecular-identifier clustering-based TCR repertoire sequencing (MIDCIRS) and TCR RNA copy counting. Beyond this particular receptor, the publication reports: A single cell's worth of spiked-in Jurkat TCR RNA was reported detectable even among one million naive CD8 T cells. Clones above 20 RNA copies held over 99% of molecules in CMV-specific effector cells but under 1% in naive cells. Modeling gave about three recovered TCR RNA copies per cell versus 8 to 10 by digital PCR, implying approximately 30% capture efficiency. When barcode sub-clustering was omitted, TCR diversity was inflated by chimeric consensus sequences, with chimeras reaching as high as 47%. Highly expanded clone sizes could be underestimated if identical TCR molecules share a barcode. The naive libraries included spiked-in Jurkat TCR RNA (over nine copies' worth), and this RNA is not part of the donor repertoire.

Libraries of naive CD8 T cells were generated from roughly 18,000 to 920,000 sorted cells, with 10%, 30% or 50% of the purified RNA used. Naive CD8 T cells were FACS-sorted as CD8+CD4-CCR7+CD45RA+ on a BD FACSAria II into RLT Plus buffer. Detection sensitivity was tested by spiking Jurkat RNA equal to approximately 9 TCR copies' worth into samples containing 20,000-1,000,000 naive CD8 T cells. Enrichment of CD8 T cells was performed with RosetteSep CD8+ T Cell Enrichment Cocktail and Ficoll-Paque, after which ACK red cell lysis was carried out. V is shortened by 4 bases, J by 6 bases, and the region joining them spans 7 bases. The germline V gene yields ENHRY for CDR1 and SYGVKD for CDR2. CDR3 length: 11 amino acids, cysteine to phenylalanine. The DNA shown is the 33-base CDR3, in frame from base 1.

The clonotype comes from a human donor in good health. Some libraries in this study had Jurkat cell RNA spiked in. The chain is encoded by TRBV10-3 joined to TRBJ2-7; TRBD2 is a possible D gene, resting on 5 matching bases. The sequencing sample was made of naive CD8+ T cells from blood, with Jurkat cell RNA spiked in. The cell subset or site tag for this specimen amounts to: FACS-sorted CD8+CD4-CCR7+CD45RA+ naive T cells. The DNA reads TGTGCCATCAGTGGCGGGTTCGAGCAGTACTTC. The resulting protein is CAISGGFEQYF.